This T cell receptor beta chain was observed in a study of low-dose radiotherapy and immunotherapy resistance in tumors. Overall study: A total of 6.5 Gy was given to Cohort 1 as 0.5 Gy per fraction every 2 weeks. Patients' oral aspirin dose was 300 mg daily across four cycles from cycle 1 day 1. Intravenous ipilimumab 1 mg/kg every six weeks was given with nivolumab 240 mg every two weeks.

Both TCRalpha and TCRbeta chains were reverse transcribed with V-gene-specific primers. The authors amplified TCRs for about 20 PCR cycles with a constant-region primer and a V-primer adapter. In vitro transcription was used to amplify the isolated mRNA. TCRdb reprocessed the reads with MiXCR, giving one entry per CDR3 protein. Found here are roughly 100,000 distinct CDR3 sequences, around 20% of them singletons; the top ten hold about 13%. As for time point: after trial treatment. Treatment given: LDRT plus nivolumab, ipilimumab, low-dose cyclophosphamide and aspirin (RACIN trial). This clonotype showed up many times. This CDR3 region has 15 residues. Trimming at V came to 6 bases and at J to 4 bases, leaving 6 bases not matched to a gene. Germline CDR1 MNHEY, CDR2 SVGEGT.

The V call is TRBV6-2 or TRBV6-3, the J call TRBJ2-1; 10 bases map to TRBD2. The sample in question was PBMCs, obtained after low-dose radiotherapy plus immunotherapy. This receptor was obtained from a female donor with ovarian cancer. The CDR3 nucleotides read TGTGCCAGCAGGTGGACTAGCGGCCCATACAATGAGCAGTTCTTC. It encodes CASRWTSGPYNEQFF.